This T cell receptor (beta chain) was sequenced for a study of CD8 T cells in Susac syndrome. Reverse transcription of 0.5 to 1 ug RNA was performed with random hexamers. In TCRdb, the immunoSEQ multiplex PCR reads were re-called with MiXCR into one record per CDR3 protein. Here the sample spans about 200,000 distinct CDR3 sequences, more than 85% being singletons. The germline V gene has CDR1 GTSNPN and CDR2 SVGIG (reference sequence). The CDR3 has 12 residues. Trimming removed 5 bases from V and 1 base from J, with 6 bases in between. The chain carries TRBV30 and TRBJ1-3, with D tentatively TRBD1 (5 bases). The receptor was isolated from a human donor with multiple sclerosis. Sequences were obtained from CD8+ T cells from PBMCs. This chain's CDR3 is CAWAGSGNTIYF. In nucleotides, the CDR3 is TGTGCCTGGGCAGGGTCTGGAAACACCATATATTTT.